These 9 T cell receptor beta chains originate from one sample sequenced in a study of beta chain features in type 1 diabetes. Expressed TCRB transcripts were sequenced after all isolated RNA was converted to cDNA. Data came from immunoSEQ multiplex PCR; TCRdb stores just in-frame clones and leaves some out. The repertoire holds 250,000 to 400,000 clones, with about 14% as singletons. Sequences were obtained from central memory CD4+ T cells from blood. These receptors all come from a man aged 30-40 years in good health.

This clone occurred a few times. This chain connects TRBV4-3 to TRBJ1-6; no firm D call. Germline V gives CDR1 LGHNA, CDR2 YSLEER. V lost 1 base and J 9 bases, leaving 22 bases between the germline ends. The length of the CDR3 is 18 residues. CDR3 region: CASSQVILGPASSSPLHF. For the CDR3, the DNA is TGCGCCAGCAGCCAAGTGATTCTAGGGCCCGCCTCGAGTTCACCCCTCCACTTT.

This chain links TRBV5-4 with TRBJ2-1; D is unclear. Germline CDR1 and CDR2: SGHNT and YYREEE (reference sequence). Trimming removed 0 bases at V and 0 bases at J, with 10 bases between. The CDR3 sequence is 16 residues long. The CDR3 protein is CASSLAPVSSYNEQFF. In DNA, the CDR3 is TGTGCCAGCAGCTTGGCCCCGGTTAGCTCCTACAATGAGCAGTTCTTC.

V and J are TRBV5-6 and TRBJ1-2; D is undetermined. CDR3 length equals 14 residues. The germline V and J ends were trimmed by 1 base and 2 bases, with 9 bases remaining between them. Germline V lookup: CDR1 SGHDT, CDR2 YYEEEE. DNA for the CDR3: TGTGCCAGCAGCTTGCGCGACGGGAACTATGGCTACACCTTC. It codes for CASSLRDGNYGYTF.

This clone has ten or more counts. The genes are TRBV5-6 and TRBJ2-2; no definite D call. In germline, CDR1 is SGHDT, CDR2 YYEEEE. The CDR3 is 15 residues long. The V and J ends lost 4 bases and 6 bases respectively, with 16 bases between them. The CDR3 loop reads CASSIFVGRPGELFF. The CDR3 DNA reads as TGTGCCAGCAGCATCTTCGTCGGTCGTCCCGGGGAGCTGTTTTTT. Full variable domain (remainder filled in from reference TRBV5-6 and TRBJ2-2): DAGVTQSPTHLIKTRGQQVTLRCSPKSGHDTVSWYQQALGQGPQFIFQYYEEEERQRGNFPDRFSGHQFPNYSSELNVNALLLGDSALYLCASSIFVGRPGELFFGEGSRLTVL.

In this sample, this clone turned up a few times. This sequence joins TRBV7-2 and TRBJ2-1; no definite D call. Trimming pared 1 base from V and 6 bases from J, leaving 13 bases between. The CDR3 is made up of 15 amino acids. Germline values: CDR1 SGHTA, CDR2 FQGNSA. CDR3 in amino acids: CASSLEANELNEQFF. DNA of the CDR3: TGTGCCAGCAGCTTAGAGGCCAACGAACTCAATGAGCAGTTCTTC. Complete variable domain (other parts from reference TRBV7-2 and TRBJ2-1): GAGVSQSPSNKVTEKGKDVELRCDPISGHTALYWYRQSLGQGLEFLIYFQGNSAPDKSGLPSDRFSAERTGGSVSTLTIQRTQQEDSAVYLCASSLEANELNEQFFGPGTRLTVL.

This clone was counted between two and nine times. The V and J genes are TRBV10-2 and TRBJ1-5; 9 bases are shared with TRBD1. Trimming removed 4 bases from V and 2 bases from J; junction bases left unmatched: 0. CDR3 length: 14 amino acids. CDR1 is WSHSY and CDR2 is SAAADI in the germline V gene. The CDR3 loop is CASSGTGGNQPQHF. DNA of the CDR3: TGCGCCAGCAGTGGGACAGGGGGCAATCAGCCCCAGCATTTT.

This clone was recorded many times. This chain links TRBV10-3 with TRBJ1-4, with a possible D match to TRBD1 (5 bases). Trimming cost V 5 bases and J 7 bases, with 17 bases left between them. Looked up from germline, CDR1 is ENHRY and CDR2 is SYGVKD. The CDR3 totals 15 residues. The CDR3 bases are TGTGCCATCAGTCCACGAGGGGTACTCGGTGAAAAACTGTTTTTT. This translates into CAISPRGVLGEKLFF.

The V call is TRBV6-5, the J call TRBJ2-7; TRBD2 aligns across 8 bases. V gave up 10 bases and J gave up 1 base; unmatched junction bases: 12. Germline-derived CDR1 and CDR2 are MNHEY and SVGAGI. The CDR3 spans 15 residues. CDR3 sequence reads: CATTEMGLGSYEQYF. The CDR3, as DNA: TGTGCCACCACGGAAATGGGACTAGGGTCCTACGAGCAGTACTTC.

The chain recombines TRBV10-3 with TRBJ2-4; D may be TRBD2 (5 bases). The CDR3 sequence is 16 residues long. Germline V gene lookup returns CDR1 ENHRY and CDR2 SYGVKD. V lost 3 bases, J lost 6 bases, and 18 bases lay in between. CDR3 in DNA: TGTGCCATCAGTGACGAGTACGGGGAAGGTGGAAACATTCAGTACTTC. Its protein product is CAISDEYGEGGNIQYF.